This entry is about one T cell receptor beta chain. The target antigen is unknown. These data originate in a study of cytomegalovirus exposure and HLA in healthy donors. The study, taken as a whole, reports: Presence/absence analyses supposed approximately even sequencing depth among donors.

V shed 0 bases and J shed 3 bases, with 11 bases lying between them. Germline CDR1 LGHNA, CDR2 YSLEER. The CDR3 contains 16 residues. Amplification used 60 Vbeta primers and 13 Jbeta primers. The method was immunoSEQ multiplex PCR; TCRdb's version includes in-frame clones alone and lacks a portion of them. Of about 76,000 clones in the sample, approximately 79% were seen once. This clonotype originated in a young man in good health and CMV-seronegative. What was sequenced was PBMCs. The gene calls are TRBV4-3 and TRBJ2-2; D possibly corresponds to TRBD2 (5 bases). CDR3 sequence reads: CASSQDVRRDTGELFF. Written as DNA, the CDR3 is TGCGCCAGCAGCCAAGATGTCAGGCGGGACACCGGGGAGCTGTTTTTT.